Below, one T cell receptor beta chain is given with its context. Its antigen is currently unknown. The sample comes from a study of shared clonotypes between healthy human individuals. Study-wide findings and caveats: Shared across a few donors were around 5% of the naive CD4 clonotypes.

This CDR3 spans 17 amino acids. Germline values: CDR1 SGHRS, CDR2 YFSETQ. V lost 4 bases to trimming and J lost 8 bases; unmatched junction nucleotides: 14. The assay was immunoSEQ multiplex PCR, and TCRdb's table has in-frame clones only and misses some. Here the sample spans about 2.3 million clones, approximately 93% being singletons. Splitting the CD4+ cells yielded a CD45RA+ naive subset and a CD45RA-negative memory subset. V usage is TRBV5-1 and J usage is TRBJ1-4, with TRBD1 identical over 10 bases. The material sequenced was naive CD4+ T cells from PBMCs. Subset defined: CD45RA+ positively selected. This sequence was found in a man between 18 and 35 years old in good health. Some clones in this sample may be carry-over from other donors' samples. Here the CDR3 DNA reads TGCGCCAGCAGCCGGAGGATAGGACAGGGGGAAGGGGAAAAACTGTTTTTT. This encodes CASSRRIGQGEGEKLFF.